The 29 T cell receptor beta chains given below trace back to one sample, sequenced in a study of glioma-infiltrating T cells after dendritic cell vaccination. Documented time point: after dendritic cell vaccination, including at tumor progression/relapse. Measured with immunoSEQ multiplex PCR; TCRdb has only the in-frame clones, and not every one. The data hold 85,000 or so clones, with 85% observed a single time. Material: blood, obtained after dendritic cell vaccination. The receptors shown here come from a human donor with glioblastoma.

This chain links TRBV28 with TRBJ2-4; 10 bases fit TRBD1. V dropped 5 bases and J dropped 3; count of bases not matched to a gene: 7. Germline V gene lookup returns CDR1 MDHEN and CDR2 SYDVKM. This CDR3 is built from 16 residues. The DNA for the CDR3 is TGTGCCAGCAGTATCACCGGGACAGGGGTCAAAAACATTCAGTACTTC. It encodes CASSITGTGVKNIQYF. Complete variable domain (other parts from reference TRBV28 and TRBJ2-4): DVKVTQSSRYLVKRTGEKVFLECVQDMDHENMFWYRQDPGLGLRLIYFSYDVKMKEKGDIPEGYSVSREKKERFSLILESASTNQTSMYLCASSITGTGVKNIQYFGAGTRLSVL.

This clone was recorded a few times. The chain employs TRBV2 and TRBJ1-1; no definite D call. Between the trimmed V and J ends, which lost 8 bases and 7 bases, there was a span of 14 bases. The CDR3 sequence is 12 residues long. CDR1 and CDR2 from the germline V gene are SNHLY and FYNNEI. Here the CDR3 DNA reads TGTGCCAGCGAGGCCAGAACCATTGAAGCTTTCTTT. This gives the protein CASEARTIEAFF.

CDR3 amino acids: CASSSQSSYNEQFF. In DNA form, the CDR3 reads TGTGCCAGCAGTTCACAGAGCTCCTACAATGAGCAGTTCTTC. The rearrangement joins TRBV27 to TRBJ2-1, with D unclear. CDR3 length: 14 residues. Germline assignment: CDR1 MNHEY and CDR2 SMNVEV (reference sequence). Between the trimmed V and J ends, which lost 4 bases and 0 bases, there was a span of 7 bases.

V usage is TRBV5-1 and J usage is TRBJ2-6; D is perhaps TRBD1 (5 bases). CDR3 length: 15 amino acids. The germline V gene encodes CDR1 SGHRS and CDR2 YFSETQ. V dropped 5 bases and J dropped 0 bases, with 9 bases sitting between them. CDR3 sequence: CASRTGNSGANVLTF. The CDR3 DNA is TGCGCCAGCAGAACAGGAAACTCTGGGGCCAACGTCCTGACTTTC. Full variable domain (remainder filled in from reference TRBV5-1 and TRBJ2-6): KAGVTQTPRYLIKTRGQQVTLSCSPISGHRSVSWYQQTPGQGLQFLFEYFSETQRNKGNFPGRFSGRQFSNSRSEMNVSTLELGDSALYLCASRTGNSGANVLTFGAGSRLTVL.

The V and J genes are TRBV6-5 and TRBJ2-4; the D gene is possibly TRBD2 (6 bases). The CDR3 length is 15 residues. Germline loops: CDR1 MNHEY, CDR2 SVGAGI. Trimming took off 5 bases at V and 2 bases at J, with 13 bases between the two ends. The CDR3 nucleotides read TGTGCCAGCAGTCCGGGACTTTCATCCAAAAACATTCAGTACTTC. This encodes CASSPGLSSKNIQYF.

This sequence joins TRBV19 and TRBJ2-5; TRBD1 agrees at 12 bases. The trim removed 2 bases at V and 2 bases at J, leaving 6 bases unmatched. Looked up from germline, CDR1 is LNHDA and CDR2 is SQIVND (reference sequence). The CDR3 has 17 residues. This CDR3 reads CASSIRGTGGHQETQYF. The CDR3 DNA follows: TGTGCCAGTAGTATAAGGGGGACAGGGGGCCATCAAGAGACCCAGTACTTC.

V and J are TRBV10-1 and TRBJ2-7, with 7 bases fitting TRBD2. There are 19 residues in the CDR3. Trimming at V came to 2 bases and at J to 7 bases, leaving 23 bases not matched to a gene. Germline V CDR1 and CDR2: WNHNN, SYGVQD (reference sequence). CDR3 coding DNA: TGCGCCAGCAGTGAGATGGAATCGCGGCGGGAGAGTTTTAGAGAAGAGCAGTACTTC. Protein product: CASSEMESRRESFREEQYF.

The sample holds a few counts of this clone. The chain uses TRBV4-3 and TRBJ1-4; D call uncertain. The V end was cut by 4 bases, the J end by 0 bases, with 9 bases between. CDR3 size: 15 residues. Germline values: CDR1 LGHNA, CDR2 YSLEER. CDR3 bases: TGCGCCAGCAGCCCCCGGTTCGCAACTAATGAAAAACTGTTTTTT. Amino acid sequence: CASSPRFATNEKLFF.

The V gene is TRBV11-2, the J gene TRBJ1-4; D uncertain. Germline CDR1 SGHAT, CDR2 FQNNGV. The CDR3 runs to 16 residues. V was trimmed by 5 bases and J by 8 bases, leaving 21 bases between them. CDR3 sequence (DNA): TGTGCCAGCAGCCCCCCCCACCGGGGTGTGGGAGAAAAACTGTTTTTT. Its translation: CASSPPHRGVGEKLFF.

The chain uses TRBV5-1 and TRBJ1-1; a weak D match, TRBD1 (6 bases). Per germline, CDR1 SGHRS and CDR2 YFSETQ. V was shortened by 3 bases and J by 1 base, with 10 bases between the two germline ends. The CDR3 extends over 14 amino acids. The CDR3 nucleotides are TGCGCCAGCAGCTCAGCGGGACAGAACACTGAAGCTTTCTTT. It is translated as CASSSAGQNTEAFF. The variable domain in full, completed from reference TRBV5-1 and TRBJ1-1, reads KAGVTQTPRYLIKTRGQQVTLSCSPISGHRSVSWYQQTPGQGLQFLFEYFSETQRNKGNFPGRFSGRQFSNSRSEMNVSTLELGDSALYLCASSSAGQNTEAFFGQGTRLTVV.

The gene calls are TRBV7-3 and TRBJ2-3; 9 bases agree with TRBD2. The V and J ends lost 1 base and 1 base, in that order; junction bases with no gene match: 12. This CDR3 spans 19 amino acids. The germline gives CDR1 SGHTA, CDR2 FQGTGA. CDR3 DNA sequence: TGTGCCAGCAGCTTAAGGGGAGACTCAGCGGGAGGCGGCACAGATACGCAGTATTTT. Amino acids: CASSLRGDSAGGGTDTQYF.

V usage is TRBV5-6 and J usage is TRBJ2-7; 7 bases match TRBD1. Germline CDR1 is SGHDT and CDR2 is YYEEEE. This CDR3 region has 14 residues. The ends lost 6 bases at V and 0 bases at J; junction bases unmatched: 6. CDR3 nucleotide sequence: TGTGCCAGCAATTTCCGGGACAGCTCCTACGAGCAGTACTTC. It translates to CASNFRDSSYEQYF.

The rearrangement links TRBV11-2 to TRBJ2-7; D not certain. V lost 2 bases, J lost 3 bases, and 8 bases lay in between. Per the germline V gene, CDR1 is SGHAT and CDR2 is FQNNGV. The length of the CDR3 is 13 residues. The CDR3 here is CASSLSSGYEQYF. CDR3 sequence (DNA): TGTGCCAGCAGCTTATCCTCGGGCTACGAGCAGTACTTC.

The chain is built from TRBV19 and TRBJ2-3, with TRBD2 matching 12 bases. CDR1 is LNHDA and CDR2 is SQIVND in the germline V gene (reference sequence). The trim removed 6 bases at V and 3 bases at J, leaving 4 bases unmatched. This CDR3 is 15 amino acids long. The CDR3 sequence is CASSTTSGRTDTQYF. Written as DNA, the CDR3 is TGTGCCAGTAGCACTACTAGCGGGAGGACAGATACGCAGTATTTT.

This rearrangement joins TRBV27 to TRBJ2-7; 9 bases are shared with TRBD1. The CDR3 is 14 amino acids. Trimming took 5 bases from V and 2 from J; bases not matched to a gene: 4. Germline V gene sequence: CDR1 MNHEY, CDR2 SMNVEV (reference sequence). DNA for the CDR3: TGTGCCAGCAGTACCGGGACAGGGCCCTACGAGCAGTACTTC. The encoded protein is CASSTGTGPYEQYF.

The chain couples TRBV5-6 to TRBJ2-7; D may be TRBD2 (6 bases). The CDR3 runs to 15 residues. Trimming cost V 1 base and J 4 bases, with 15 bases left between them. Germline V gene lookup returns CDR1 SGHDT and CDR2 YYEEEE. The DNA for the CDR3 is TGTGCCAGCAGCTTGTGGGCTAGCGAGGATTACGAGCAGTACTTC. Residues: CASSLWASEDYEQYF.

The J gene is TRBJ1-2, the V gene TRBV7-2; 7 bases match TRBD1. With 6 bases clipped from V and 8 bases from J, the junction kept 9 bases outside the gene matches. The germline gives CDR1 SGHTA, CDR2 FQGNSA. This CDR3 contains 13 residues. The CDR3 DNA reads as TGTGCCAGCAGTTTACAGGGGCACATCGGCTACACCTTC. Its protein is CASSLQGHIGYTF.

This chain uses TRBV6-1 with TRBJ2-3, with D possibly being TRBD1 (6 bases). V was clipped by 3 bases and J by 7 bases, with 14 bases between them. The CDR3 length is 14 residues. The germline V gene encodes CDR1 MNHNS and CDR2 SASEGT. The CDR3 spells CASSDAGAKNTQYF. The CDR3 bases are TGTGCCAGCAGTGACGCAGGGGCTAAGAATACGCAGTATTTT.

The CDR3 DNA sequence: TGCGCCAGCAGCCCGTGGACAGACAATGAGCAGTTCTTC. Translating it yields CASSPWTDNEQFF. This chain connects TRBV4-1 to TRBJ2-1; possibly TRBD1 for D (6 bases). From germline, CDR1 is MGHRA and CDR2 YSYEKL. The CDR3 has 13 residues. V lost 4 bases and J 5 bases, leaving 9 bases between the germline ends.

This chain connects TRBV2 to TRBJ1-5; no definite D call. Trimming pared 2 bases from V and 2 bases from J, leaving 10 bases between. There are 15 residues in the CDR3. Germline V CDR1 and CDR2: SNHLY, FYNNEI. The DNA for the CDR3 is TGTGCCAGCAGTGAATGGGCACCAGGCAATCAGCCCCAGCATTTT. Translated: CASSEWAPGNQPQHF.

The chain combines TRBV9 with TRBJ2-3, with D possibly matching TRBD2 (7 bases). Trimming removed 4 bases at V and 6 bases at J, with 15 bases between. Germline V lookup: CDR1 SGDLS, CDR2 YYNGEE. This CDR3 region has 14 residues. CDR3 amino acids: CASSTGGPSDTQYF. CDR3 nucleotide sequence: TGTGCCAGCAGCACCGGGGGGCCCAGCGATACGCAGTATTTT. Full variable domain (remainder filled in from reference TRBV9 and TRBJ2-3): DSGVTQTPKHLITATGQRVTLRCSPRSGDLSVYWYQQSLDQGLQFLIQYYNGEERAKGNILERFSAQQFPDLHSELNLSSLELGDSALYFCASSTGGPSDTQYFGPGTRLTVL.

As to this clone: Other DNA sequences in this specimen translate into the identical CDR3. CDR3 region: CASSYFQGNEQYF. In DNA form, the CDR3 reads TGTGCCAGCAGTTACTTCCAGGGGAACGAGCAGTACTTC. The rearrangement links TRBV6-5 to TRBJ2-7; TRBD1 is a possible D gene (6 bases). CDR3 length equals 13 residues. CDR1 MNHEY and CDR2 SVGAGI come from the germline V gene. The V and J ends lost 1 base and 5 bases respectively, with 9 bases between them.

A word on this clone: Within the sample, other DNA sequences also encode this same CDR3. The J gene is TRBJ2-5, the V gene TRBV9; TRBD2 matches at 9 bases. The CDR3 has 15 amino acids. Germline loops: CDR1 SGDLS, CDR2 YYNGEE. Germline trimming cut 0 bases from V and 5 bases from J; bases unmatched to any gene: 5. The CDR3: CASSVDSGRGETQYF. The CDR3 nucleotides are TGTGCCAGCAGCGTAGATAGCGGGAGAGGGGAGACCCAGTACTTC.

This clone appeared a single time. The V call is TRBV7-8, the J call TRBJ1-2; 11 positions agree with TRBD1. Germline trimming cut 4 bases from V and 2 bases from J; bases unmatched to any gene: 6. CDR1 SGHVS and CDR2 FQNEAQ come from the germline V gene. The CDR3 contains 16 residues. DNA of the CDR3: TGTGCCAGCAGCTCTGCGCGGGACAGGGGGAACTATGGCTACACCTTC. Protein product: CASSSARDRGNYGYTF.

The chain joins TRBV5-1 to TRBJ2-2; D is possibly TRBD1 (5 bases). This CDR3 comprises 15 residues. V was pared by 0 bases and J by 0 bases, with 6 bases between. Germline V gene data show CDR1 as SGHRS and CDR2 as YFSETQ. Written as DNA, the CDR3 is TGCGCCAGCAGCTTGGCCAGGGCGAACACCGGGGAGCTGTTTTTT. It specifies CASSLARANTGELFF.

The J gene is TRBJ1-1, the V gene TRBV19, with D unresolved. The CDR3 sequence is 15 residues long. Per the germline V gene, CDR1 is LNHDA and CDR2 is SQIVND (reference sequence). V dropped 0 bases and J dropped 0 bases, with 8 bases sitting between them. As DNA, the CDR3 is TGTGCCAGTAGTATAGATGAGAGGCTGAACACTGAAGCTTTCTTT. Amino acids: CASSIDERLNTEAFF.

CDR3 residues: CASSQAGLRQYGYTF. CDR3 sequence (DNA): TGTGCCAGCAGTCAGGCGGGGTTGCGTCAGTATGGCTACACCTTC. This chain links TRBV6-5 with TRBJ1-2; D ambiguous. Per germline, CDR1 MNHEY and CDR2 SVGAGI. This CDR3 is 15 amino acids long. V dropped 5 bases and J dropped 5 bases, with 18 bases sitting between them.

This clone showed up just a few times. This chain links TRBV6-6 with TRBJ2-2; a possible D gene is TRBD1 (5 bases). The CDR3 consists of 16 residues. Trimming took off 5 bases at V and 7 bases at J, with 20 bases between the two ends. Germline V gene lookup returns CDR1 MNHNY and CDR2 SVGAGI (reference sequence). This CDR3 is CASSPRQTRLLGELFF. Written as DNA, the CDR3 is TGTGCCAGCAGTCCTAGACAGACCCGGCTCCTCGGGGAGCTGTTTTTT.

This chain's CDR3 is CASSFSAGGIYEQYF. The CDR3 coding sequence is TGTGCCAGCAGTTTTTCCGCGGGAGGAATTTACGAGCAGTACTTC. The chain couples TRBV6-5 to TRBJ2-7, with 8 bases lining up with TRBD2. The V segment lost 4 bases and the J segment 4 bases; nucleotides outside the gene matches: 9. Germline V lookup: CDR1 MNHEY, CDR2 SVGAGI. The CDR3 totals 15 residues.